Listed below are T cell receptor beta chains from one sample, sequenced in a study of blood T cell repertoires in COVID-19. Profiled with immunoSEQ multiplex PCR; TCRdb holds only in-frame clones, not every one. The table includes around 100,000 clones, roughly 80% detected once. Sequences were obtained from peripheral blood. These receptors came from a woman in her sixties or seventies with acute or convalescent COVID-19. CDR3s include the opening cysteine and the closing phenylalanine or tryptophan. D genes are given only for firm matches.

d_gene,v_gene,j_gene,CDR3aa
.,TRBV4-2,TRBJ2-5,CASSQETQFQETQYF
.,TRBV5-8,TRBJ2-5,CASSADTGETQYF
TRBD2,TRBV15,TRBJ2-3,CATSRDGSGGASDTQYF
TRBD1,TRBV7-3,TRBJ2-7,CASSLSSGQLYEQYF
.,TRBV7-3,TRBJ2-1,CASSPRMGNYGEQFF
TRBD2,TRBV23-1,TRBJ2-2,CASSQSPSGGCMYGELFF
.,TRBV18,TRBJ1-1,CASAQGASTEAFF
.,TRBV6-5,TRBJ1-1,CASSPGAHTEAFF
TRBD1,TRBV11-2,TRBJ2-2,CASSWPGQGNTGELFF
.,TRBV30,TRBJ1-2,CAFTPGAGYTF
.,TRBV19,TRBJ2-3,CASSIQDSSTDTQYF
TRBD2,TRBV5-6,TRBJ2-5,CASSLVTSGYETQYF
.,TRBV6-5,TRBJ1-1,CASSYGEPNTEAFF
.,TRBV7-2,TRBJ1-5,CASSLERARGGQPQHF
.,TRBV30,TRBJ1-1,CAWSRKAPEDTEAFF
TRBD2,TRBV7-9,TRBJ2-1,CASSPRDYHSYNEQFF
.,TRBV7-3,TRBJ2-1,CASSLMGSLNEQFF
.,TRBV2,TRBJ1-4,CASRAVRGGTNEKLFF